This T cell receptor beta chain was obtained from a study of Ad26.COV2.S vaccination and SARS-CoV-2 variants. Comment on this clone: The target antigen is unknown.

After removal of 0 bases from V and 6 bases from J, the junction contained 4 bases not matched to a gene. The V gene's germline CDR1 is MGHRA and CDR2 YSYEKL. The CDR3 runs to 17 residues. Some clones are missing from TCRdb's copy, which holds only in-frame ones; the method was immunoSEQ multiplex PCR. The profile shows approximately 340,000 clones, under 95% of them singletons. General study results and limits: Analytic work on TCR breadth and depth might have understated the full extent of total T cell responses. Vaccine and placebo recipients had similar non-spike TCR breadth.

The material was peripheral blood, obtained after recovery from COVID-19. V and J are TRBV4-1 and TRBJ2-1; 14 nucleotides line up with TRBD2. This TCR came from a human donor who had recovered from COVID-19. The CDR3 nucleotides are TGCGCCAGCAGCCAAGAGCCGACTAGCGGGGGGGCCAATGAGCAGTTCTTC. As protein: CASSQEPTSGGANEQFF.